A single sample is the source of the 14 T cell receptor beta chains below, sequenced in a study of blood T cell repertoires in COVID-19. Libraries were prepared by immunoSEQ multiplex PCR; TCRdb keeps only in-frame clonotypes and omits some of them. The top ten hold roughly 4.9% of the sample, which has 100,000 to 120,000 clones, about 85% seen once. The specimen sequenced was peripheral blood. The receptors come from a human donor in a cohort sampled during active COVID-19.

The J gene is TRBJ1-2, the V gene TRBV25-1; no reliable D call. The CDR3 loop spans 13 amino acids. V was pared by 1 base and J by 2 bases, with 5 bases between. Germline-derived CDR1 and CDR2 are MGHDK and SYGVNS. CDR3 region: CASSELQNYGYTF. In DNA, the CDR3 is TGTGCCAGCAGTGAATTACAAAACTATGGCTACACCTTC.

This clone was counted between two and nine times. The rearrangement links TRBV30 to TRBJ1-5; D may be TRBD1 (6 bases). Trimming cost V 3 bases and J 5 bases, with 14 bases left between them. The CDR3 loop spans 14 amino acids. Germline-derived CDR1 and CDR2 are GTSNPN and SVGIG (reference sequence). The CDR3 loop is CAWSYRDGYQPQHF. The DNA for the CDR3 is TGTGCCTGGAGCTACAGGGATGGTTATCAGCCCCAGCATTTT.

This clone was recorded once. The chain joins TRBV10-3 to TRBJ1-1; no clear D gene. CDR3 length equals 12 residues. Germline lookup yields CDR1 ENHRY and CDR2 SYGVKD. V was clipped by 6 bases and J by 1 base, with 6 bases between them. CDR3 region: CAIRIKNTEAFF. The CDR3 nucleotides read TGTGCCATCAGAATAAAGAACACTGAAGCTTTCTTT.

This clone occurred once. The V call is TRBV4-1, the J call TRBJ1-2; 9 bases match TRBD1. CDR1 MGHRA and CDR2 YSYEKL come from the germline V gene. After removal of 1 base from V and 7 bases from J, the junction contained 4 bases not matched to a gene. The CDR3 is 14 amino acids. The CDR3: CASSQVGDRVGYTF. CDR3 DNA: TGCGCCAGCAGCCAAGTGGGGGACAGGGTTGGCTACACCTTC.

This clone came up once. The chain recombines TRBV7-6 with TRBJ2-5, with 13 bases matching TRBD2. V trimming: 2 bases; J trimming: 5 bases; junction bases outside the gene matches: 8. The germline V gene encodes CDR1 SGHVS and CDR2 FNYEAQ. CDR3 length equals 17 residues. CDR3 protein: CASSLSRLAGGGETQYF. The CDR3 nucleotides read TGTGCCAGCAGCTTATCTCGACTAGCGGGAGGCGGGGAGACCCAGTACTTC. The entire variable domain, with the rest obtained from reference TRBV7-6 and TRBJ2-5, is as follows: GAGVSQSPRYKVTKRGQDVALRCDPISGHVSLYWYRQALGQGPEFLTYFNYEAQQDKSGLPNDRFSAERPEGSISTLTIQRTEQRDSAMYRCASSLSRLAGGGETQYFGPGTRLLVL.

The chain uses TRBV5-4 and TRBJ1-2; no reliable D call. Per germline, CDR1 SGHNT and CDR2 YYREEE (reference sequence). The V and J ends lost 1 base and 5 bases respectively, with 6 bases between them. This CDR3 has 12 amino acids. In nucleotides, the CDR3 is TGTGCCAGCAGCTTGAACAGTTATGGCTACACCTTC. The encoded protein is CASSLNSYGYTF.

This chain links TRBV9 with TRBJ2-1; TRBD2 aligns across 7 bases. Germline CDR1 SGDLS, CDR2 YYNGEE. CDR3 size: 16 residues. V was pared by 4 bases and J by 9 bases, with 16 bases of the junction left unmatched. The CDR3 reads CASSQGGGAGKSEQFF. In nucleotides, the CDR3 is TGTGCCAGCAGCCAAGGCGGGGGTGCAGGGAAGAGTGAGCAGTTCTTC.

V and J are TRBV18 and TRBJ1-1; 7 nucleotides agree with TRBD1. This CDR3 has 16 residues. Trimming at V came to 2 bases and at J to 0 bases, leaving 6 bases not matched to a gene. Germline values: CDR1 KGHSH, CDR2 LQKENI. The chain's CDR3 is CASSPTGTVMNTEAFF. In DNA, the CDR3 is TGTGCCAGCTCACCAACCGGGACAGTAATGAACACTGAAGCTTTCTTT.

V gene TRBV14 combines with J gene TRBJ2-2; no clear D. This CDR3 is 14 amino acids long. Germline V lookup: CDR1 SGHDN, CDR2 FVKESK. Trimming took 0 bases from V and 1 from J, leaving 3 bases between them. The CDR3 bases are TGTGCCAGCAGCCAAGATAGGAACACCGGGGAGCTGTTTTTT. It translates to CASSQDRNTGELFF. The whole variable domain, remainder taken from reference TRBV14 and TRBJ2-2, is EAGVTQFPSHSVIEKGQTVTLRCDPISGHDNLYWYRRVMGKEIKFLLHFVKESKQDESGMPNNRFLAERTGGTYSTLKVQPAELEDSGVYFCASSQDRNTGELFFGEGSRLTVL.

The sample holds one count of this clone. This rearrangement joins TRBV9 to TRBJ2-2; D might be TRBD2 (5 bases). V gave up 0 bases and J gave up 1 base, with 13 bases separating them. This CDR3 contains 17 residues. The germline CDR1 and CDR2 sequences are SGDLS and YYNGEE. As DNA, the CDR3 is TGTGCCAGCAGCGTAGAGTCCCAGCGGAGGAACACCGGGGAGCTGTTTTTT. It codes for CASSVESQRRNTGELFF. Together with reference TRBV9 and TRBJ2-2, the CDR3 gives the full variable domain: DSGVTQTPKHLITATGQRVTLRCSPRSGDLSVYWYQQSLDQGLQFLIQYYNGEERAKGNILERFSAQQFPDLHSELNLSSLELGDSALYFCASSVESQRRNTGELFFGEGSRLTVL.

The rearrangement links TRBV7-3 to TRBJ2-5; no clear D. The CDR3 spans 13 residues. The germline V and J ends were trimmed by 2 bases and 5 bases, with 9 bases remaining between them. CDR1 and CDR2 from the germline V gene are SGHTA and FQGTGA. CDR3: CASSLGQWETQYF. CDR3 nucleotides: TGTGCCAGCAGCTTAGGGCAGTGGGAGACCCAGTACTTC.

This clone has a handful of counts. The rearrangement uses TRBV5-6 and TRBJ2-2; D not resolved. V lost 4 bases and J 4 bases, leaving 11 bases between the germline ends. Germline CDR1 SGHDT, CDR2 YYEEEE. The CDR3 consists of 14 residues. This CDR3 reads CASSTPPGTGELFF. The CDR3, as DNA: TGTGCCAGCAGCACCCCGCCCGGCACCGGGGAGCTGTTTTTT.

This clone was observed a single time. The chain recombines TRBV25-1 with TRBJ1-2, with TRBD1 as a possible D gene (5 bases). The germline CDR1 and CDR2 sequences are MGHDK and SYGVNS. This CDR3 spans 12 amino acids. Deletions cut 2 bases from V and 4 bases from J, with 5 bases between. CDR3 sequence (DNA): TGTGCCAGCAGTGAAGGGGCCTATGGCTACACCTTC. It yields the protein CASSEGAYGYTF.

The chain carries TRBV30 and TRBJ2-5; D gene ambiguous. Trimming cost V 0 bases and J 5 bases, with 4 bases left between them. The CDR3 runs 11 residues. The germline gives CDR1 GTSNPN, CDR2 SVGIG (reference sequence). DNA for the CDR3: TGTGCCTGGAGTGTCCCGGAGACCCAGTACTTC. Protein sequence: CAWSVPETQYF.